The clone carrying this T cell receptor beta chain was detected only a few times. Combining a sample-barcoded 5' primer with a J-beta primer mix, a second PCR ran for about 6 to 12 cycles. Via MiXCR, TCRdb re-called the 5' RACE reads, giving one row per CDR3 protein. The sample shows about 290,000 distinct CDR3 sequences, 25% to 30% of them seen only once. There are 13 residues in the CDR3. Germline V gene lookup returns CDR1 SGHAT and CDR2 FQNNGV. The V end was cut by 4 bases, the J end by 8 bases, with 14 bases between. The data were obtained in a study of blood T cells in healthy people across ages. In the study overall: About one barcoded beta molecule per two T cells was captured by template switching.

This receptor was identified in a woman between 65 and 79 years old in good health. The sequenced sample was blood. The J gene is TRBJ1-2, the V gene TRBV11-2; D gene unclear. CDR3 residues: CASSSSYSRGYTF. CDR3 sequence (DNA): TGTGCCAGCAGCTCCAGCTACTCGAGAGGCTACACCTTC.